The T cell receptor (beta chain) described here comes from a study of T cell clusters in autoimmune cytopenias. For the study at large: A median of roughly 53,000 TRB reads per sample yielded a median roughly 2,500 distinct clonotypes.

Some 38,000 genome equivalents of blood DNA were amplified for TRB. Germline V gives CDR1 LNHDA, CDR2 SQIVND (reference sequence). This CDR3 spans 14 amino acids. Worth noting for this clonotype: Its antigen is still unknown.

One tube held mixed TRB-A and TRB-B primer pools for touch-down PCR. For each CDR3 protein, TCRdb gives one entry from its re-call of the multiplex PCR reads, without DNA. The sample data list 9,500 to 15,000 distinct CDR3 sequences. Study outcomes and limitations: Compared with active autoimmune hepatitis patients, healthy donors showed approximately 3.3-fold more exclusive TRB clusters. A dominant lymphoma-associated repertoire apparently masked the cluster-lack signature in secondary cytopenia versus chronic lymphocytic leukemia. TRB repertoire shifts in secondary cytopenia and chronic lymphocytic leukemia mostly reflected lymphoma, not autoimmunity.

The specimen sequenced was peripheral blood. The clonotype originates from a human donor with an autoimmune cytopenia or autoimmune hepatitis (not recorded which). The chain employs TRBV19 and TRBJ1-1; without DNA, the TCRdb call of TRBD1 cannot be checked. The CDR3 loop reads CASSMRARNTEAFF.